This T cell receptor (beta chain) was recovered during a study of response to subunit inactivated influenza vaccine. Findings and limits, study-wide: Authors suggested each seasonal flu vaccination may recruit only limited numbers of new T cells.

TCRdb fed the RT-PCR reads into MiXCR, producing one record per CDR3 protein. Here the sample spans under 200,000 distinct CDR3 sequences, approximately 10% being singletons. This clonotype was seen a handful of times. Its antigen is unknown. Germline loops: CDR1 SGHVT, CDR2 SQSDAQ. The CDR3 extends over 14 amino acids. Trimming cost V 5 bases and J 4 bases, with 14 bases left between them. This material consisted of non-naive T cells sorted from PBMCs, taken 40 to 50 days after vaccination. This TCR was recovered from a middle-aged man who received an inactivated influenza vaccine. The V gene is TRBV7-4, the J gene TRBJ1-2; D remains ambiguous. The CDR3 loop is CASSRVEDGYGYTF. The CDR3 coding sequence is TGTGCCAGCAGCCGAGTAGAGGACGGCTATGGCTACACCTTC.